The clone carrying this T cell receptor (beta chain) was counted at least ten times. Antigen specificity is unknown. These data belong to a study of CD8 T cells in ankylosing spondylitis. Each CDR3 protein gets one entry after TCRdb re-called the 5' RACE reads with MiXCR. The sample lists some 25,000 distinct CDR3 sequences, 2% to 3% occurring once. From germline, CDR1 is SGDLS and CDR2 YYNGEE. This CDR3 has 15 amino acids. Between the trimmed V and J ends, which lost 3 bases and 0 bases, there was a span of 10 bases. The study's findings and limits: Reactive arthritis synovial fluid and blood previously showed some of these motif variants. With a CD8+ phenotype, disease-linked clones were relatively rare in peripheral blood. Ankylosing spondylitis blood appeared to carry a characteristic TCR beta motif of roughly eight highly homologous variants.

Sequences were obtained from blood, either unsorted or a sorted T cell fraction (not recorded which). The chain uses TRBV9 and TRBJ1-5; D is possibly TRBD1 (6 bases). The source of this sequence is a female donor with ankylosing spondylitis or in good health (not recorded which). The CDR3 region is CASSAGQNSNQPQHF. The CDR3 nucleotides are TGTGCCAGCAGCGCCGGACAGAATAGCAATCAGCCCCAGCATTTT.